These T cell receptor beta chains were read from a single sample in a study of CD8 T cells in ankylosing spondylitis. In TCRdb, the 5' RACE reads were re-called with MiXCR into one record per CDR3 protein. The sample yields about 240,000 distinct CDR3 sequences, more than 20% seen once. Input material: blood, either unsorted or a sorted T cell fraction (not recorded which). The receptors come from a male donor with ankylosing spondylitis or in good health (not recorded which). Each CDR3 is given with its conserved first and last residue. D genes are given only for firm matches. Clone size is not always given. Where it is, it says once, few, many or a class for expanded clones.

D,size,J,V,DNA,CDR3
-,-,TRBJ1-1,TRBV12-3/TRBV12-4,TGTGCCAGCAGTGACAGGATAATCATGAACACTGAAGCTTTCTTT,CASSDRIIMNTEAFF
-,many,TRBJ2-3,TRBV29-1,TGCAGCGTTGAAGGGTGGCCAGGGGACGTGGCGGATACGCAGTATTTT,CSVEGWPGDVADTQYF
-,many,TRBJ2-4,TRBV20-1,TGCAGTGCTAGAGATTGGGGACAAGCCAAAAACATTCAGTACTTC,CSARDWGQAKNIQYF
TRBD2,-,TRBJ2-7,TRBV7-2,TGTGCCAGCAGCTCGAATCCTAGCGGGGGACTGCCCTACGAGCAGTACTTC,CASSSNPSGGLPYEQYF
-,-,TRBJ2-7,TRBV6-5,TGTGCCAGCAGTTACTCGAGTAGGGCCTACGAGCAGTACTTC,CASSYSSRAYEQYF
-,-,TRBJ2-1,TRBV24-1,TGTGCCACCAGTGACCCACAATATGAGCAGTTCTTC,CATSDPQYEQFF
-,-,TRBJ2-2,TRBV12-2,TGTGCAAGTCGCTTAGCGGGCGATAGGACAACGGATAACACCGGGGAGCTGTTTTTT,CASRLAGDRTTDNTGELFF
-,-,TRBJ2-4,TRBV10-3,TGTGCCATCAGTTATGGAGTGGGGGGCTACGAGGCCAAAAACATTCAGTACTTC,CAISYGVGGYEAKNIQYF
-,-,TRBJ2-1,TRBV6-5,TGTGCCAGCAGTTACATTAATGAGCAGTTCTTC,CASSYINEQFF
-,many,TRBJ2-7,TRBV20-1,TGCAGTGCAAAAGACGGGAGCAACCTCGAGCAGTACTTC,CSAKDGSNLEQYF
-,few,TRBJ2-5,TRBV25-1,TGTGCCAGCAGTGACCTGTACCAAGAGACCCAGTACTTC,CASSDLYQETQYF
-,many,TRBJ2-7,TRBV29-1,TGCAGCGTCCAGGGTAACTACGAGCAGTACTTC,CSVQGNYEQYF
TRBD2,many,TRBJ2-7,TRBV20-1,TGCAGTGCTCAGCGGGGCCCTGGAGAGCAGTACTTC,CSAQRGPGEQYF
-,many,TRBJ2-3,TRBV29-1,TGCAGCGTTGTAGATTCAGATACGCAGTATTTT,CSVVDSDTQYF
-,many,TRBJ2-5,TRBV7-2,TGTGCCAGCAGCACTAGGGGTGGGGAGACCCAGTACTTC,CASSTRGGETQYF